The T cell receptor (beta chain) under discussion was sequenced for a study of cytomegalovirus exposure and HLA in healthy donors. PCR primers comprised 60 Vbeta and 13 Jbeta primers. The repertoire was sequenced with immunoSEQ multiplex PCR; TCRdb's copy has only in-frame clones and lacks some. This sample yields 150,000 to 200,000 clones, of which about four fifths are seen a single time; 4.5% to 7.5% belongs to the top ten. The sequenced sample was PBMCs. This clonotype was obtained from a woman aged 25-40 years in good health and CMV-seropositive.

CDR3 loop: CAIKSPSSYEQYF. CDR3 DNA sequence: TGTGCCATCAAGTCCCCCAGCTCCTACGAGCAGTACTTC. The chain joins TRBV10-3 to TRBJ2-7; D is undetermined. The V end lost 7 bases, the J end lost 0 bases, and 10 bases lay between the germline ends. Looked up from germline, CDR1 is ENHRY and CDR2 is SYGVKD. The CDR3 runs to 13 residues.